These T cell receptor beta chains were read from a single sample in a study of blood T cell repertoires in COVID-19. Generated by immunoSEQ multiplex PCR, the TCRdb table keeps only in-frame clones and is missing some. The table shows about 190,000 clones, with 84% occurring only once. Input material: peripheral blood. These receptors were collected from a woman in her sixties or seventies with active or convalescent COVID-19. Each CDR3 is given with its conserved first and last residue. The D gene is left open where the match is weak. A clone size is listed for some rows: how often the clone was seen (once, few, many), or a class if it is expanded.

v_call	j_call	clone_size	d_call	cdr3_length	cdr3_nt	cdr3_aa
TRBV6-5	TRBJ2-1	once	-	16	TGTGCCAGCAGTTACGGACAGATCAGCTCCTACAATGAGCAGTTCTTC	CASSYGQISSYNEQFF
TRBV2	TRBJ1-3	-	TRBD1	15	TGTGCCAGCGGACAGGGGACCCTCGCTGGAAACACCATATATTTT	CASGQGTLAGNTIYF
TRBV7-7	TRBJ2-1	-	-	13	TGTGCCAGCAGCTTAGACTCCAACAATGAGCAGTTCTTC	CASSLDSNNEQFF
TRBV5-1	TRBJ2-2	-	-	16	TGCGCCAGCAGCCCGCCGAGGAATCCGAACACCGGGGAGCTGTTTTTT	CASSPPRNPNTGELFF
TRBV7-6	TRBJ2-2	once	TRBD1	15	TGTGCCAGCAGCTTTGGGACAGGGAGCACCGGGGAGCTGTTTTTT	CASSFGTGSTGELFF
TRBV2	TRBJ2-7	-	TRBD1	13	TGTGCCAGCACACAGGGGCTGGTGGCCGAGCAGTACTTC	CASTQGLVAEQYF
TRBV19	TRBJ2-4	-	TRBD1	15	TGTGCCAGTAGTATAGGGGGACAGAGGGTTAACATTCAGTACTTC	CASSIGGQRVNIQYF
TRBV28	TRBJ2-1	-	-	15	TGTGCCAGCAGTTATGGCGGGACTGGAAACAATGAGCAGTTCTTC	CASSYGGTGNNEQFF
TRBV7-9	TRBJ2-3	-	TRBD2	16	TGTGCCAGCAGCTTTGGGGCGGGAGGGCCCTCAGATACGCAGTATTTT	CASSFGAGGPSDTQYF
TRBV7-9	TRBJ2-1	-	TRBD2	14	TGTGCCAGCAGCTTAGCGCTCGGCGGGGGTGAGCAGTTCTTC	CASSLALGGGEQFF
TRBV19	TRBJ2-2	few	TRBD2	17	TGTGCCAGTAGTAGGCGGGGGGTTGGAGGGAACACCGGGGAGCTGTTTTTT	CASSRRGVGGNTGELFF
TRBV10-3	TRBJ1-1	-	-	15	TGTGCCATCAGTAGCCTTGACTATCCGAACACTGAAGCTTTCTTT	CAISSLDYPNTEAFF
TRBV10-3	TRBJ1-1	-	-	14	TGTGCCATCAGTGACAGTTCAGAGAACACTGAAGCTTTCTTT	CAISDSSENTEAFF
TRBV19	TRBJ1-1	-	-	12	TGTGCCAGTAGTATAACCGGGGGTGAAGCTTTCTTT	CASSITGGEAFF
TRBV6-5	TRBJ1-3	few	-	15	TGTGCCAGCAGTTACTGGCAGGGCACTGGAAACACCATATATTTT	CASSYWQGTGNTIYF
TRBV5-1	TRBJ1-4	-	-	16	TGCGCCAGCAGCTTTACAAGGACAGTGGGGGATGAAAAACTGTTTTTT	CASSFTRTVGDEKLFF
TRBV6-5	TRBJ1-1	few	-	13	TGTGCCAGCAGAACACAGATGAACACTGAAGCTTTCTTT	CASRTQMNTEAFF
TRBV19	TRBJ2-7	once	-	16	TGTGCCAGTAGTATAGAGGGCGGGCGCAATCCCTACGAGCAGTACTTC	CASSIEGGRNPYEQYF
TRBV24-1	TRBJ2-7	-	TRBD1	12	TGTGCCACCGGGACAGGGTTCTACGAGCAGTACTTC	CATGTGFYEQYF
TRBV3-1/TRBV3-2	TRBJ2-2	-	-	15	TGTGCCAGCAGCCTATACAGGGGAGGCACCGGGGAGCTGTTTTTT	CASSLYRGGTGELFF
TRBV19	TRBJ2-3	-	-	16	TGTGCCAGTAGTATATACAGCGGAGCCGGCGCAGATACGCAGTATTTT	CASSIYSGAGADTQYF
TRBV24-1	TRBJ2-2	-	-	15	TGTGCCACCAGTGATTCAACAGGGCACACCGGGGAGCTGTTTTTT	CATSDSTGHTGELFF
TRBV19	TRBJ1-5	-	TRBD1	15	TGTGCCAGTAGTATTCGACAGGGGGCGAGTCAGCCCCAGCATTTT	CASSIRQGASQPQHF
TRBV24-1	TRBJ1-5	-	TRBD1	15	TGTGCCACCAGTGACTCCACAGGGGAGTACCAGCCCCAGCATTTT	CATSDSTGEYQPQHF
TRBV2	TRBJ2-1	-	TRBD2	16	TGTGCCAGCAGTGAAGCGTCTGGGGGACTAGCTGATGAGCAGTTCTTC	CASSEASGGLADEQFF
TRBV6-4	TRBJ2-7	-	-	10	TGTGCCAGCAGCCGACGGGACACCCACTTC	CASSRRDTHF
TRBV29-1	TRBJ1-5	-	TRBD1	13	TGCAGCGTTGCAGGGGGCGGGAATCAGCCCCAGCATTTT	CSVAGGGNQPQHF
TRBV5-6	TRBJ2-7	-	-	12	TGTGCCAGCAGCCGCGGCCCGGACGAGCAGTACTTC	CASSRGPDEQYF
TRBV5-6	TRBJ2-7	-	TRBD1	14	TGTGCCAGCAGCTCCGGGACAGGGATCTACGAGCAGTACTTC	CASSSGTGIYEQYF
TRBV19	TRBJ2-1	-	TRBD2	15	TGTGCCACCACAATCCGTGGACTAGCGGGTAATGAGCAGTTCTTC	CATTIRGLAGNEQFF
TRBV19	TRBJ2-1	-	-	15	TGTGCCAGTAGTCGAAGCGGGACACCCTACAATGAGCAGTTCTTC	CASSRSGTPYNEQFF